These T cell receptor beta chains were read from a single sample in a study of CD8 T cells in ankylosing spondylitis. TCRdb re-derived calls from the 5' RACE reads in MiXCR, one entry per CDR3 protein. This sample has 200,000 to 300,000 distinct CDR3 sequences, with around 7.8% found just once. Sequenced sample: blood, either unsorted or a sorted T cell fraction (not recorded which). Every receptor here comes from a male donor with ankylosing spondylitis or in good health (not recorded which). Each CDR3 is given with its conserved first and last residue. Each record gives: D gene, clone size, J gene, V gene, CDR3 DNA, CDR3 protein. A D gene is named only where the DNA matches it firmly. Part of the rows lack a size; the others show once, few, many or a class for expanded clones.

.	many	TRBJ2-1	TRBV5-6	TGTGCCAGCAGCTTTTCCGGGTCCGCAGAGTTCTTC	CASSFSGSAEFF
TRBD1	many	TRBJ1-2	TRBV10-3	TGTGCCATCAGTGGAACAGGGGCAGTTAACTATGGCTACACCTTC	CAISGTGAVNYGYTF
TRBD1	many	TRBJ2-7	TRBV24-1	TGTGCCACCAGTGATTTGGGGACAGGTGAGCAGTACTTC	CATSDLGTGEQYF
TRBD1	many	TRBJ1-4	TRBV7-2	TGTGCCAGCAGCTTATGGGGACAGGATAATGAAAAACTGTTTTTT	CASSLWGQDNEKLFF
.	once	TRBJ1-5	TRBV19	TGTGCCAGTAGGTTCACAGCTGCTTATAGCAATCAGCCCCAGCATTTT	CASRFTAAYSNQPQHF
.	many	TRBJ2-5	TRBV7-7	TGTGCTAGCAGCCCAGAGCGGACGGGGGCCCAGTACTTC	CASSPERTGAQYF
.	.	TRBJ2-5	TRBV5-1	TGCGCCAGCAGCCCTATTGACCCGGAGGGAGAGACCCAGTACTTC	CASSPIDPEGETQYF
TRBD1	many	TRBJ2-3	TRBV20-1	TGCAGTGCTAAAGCTCCGGGACAGGGCTCGCGAGGCGCAGATACGCAGTATTTT	CSAKAPGQGSRGADTQYF
TRBD1	.	TRBJ1-2	TRBV7-2	TGTGCCAGCAGCTCATACGGGACAGGGGGCTACACCTTC	CASSSYGTGGYTF
.	many	TRBJ2-2	TRBV20-1	TGCAGTGCTAGAGGAGGGACCGACACCGGGGAGCTGTTTTTT	CSARGGTDTGELFF